The rows below give T cell receptor beta chains drawn from one sample of a study of CD8+CD57+ T cells in acquired aplastic anemia. In TCRdb, the reads were re-called with MiXCR into one record per CDR3 protein. The sample has roughly 160,000 distinct CDR3 sequences; around 60% are singletons. Sequences were obtained from sorted CD4+, CD8+, or CD8+CD57+ T cells (not recorded which) from PBMCs. These receptors came from a human donor in good health. Both conserved end residues are part of each CDR3. The D gene is left open where the match is weak. Rows may omit the clone size; those that give it use once, few, many or a size class.

j_call	v_call	d_call	clone_size	cdr3_aa	cdr3_nt
TRBJ1-4	TRBV7-6	TRBD1	-	CASSVGQGANGKLFF	TGTGCCAGCAGCGTCGGACAGGGGGCGAACGGAAAACTGTTTTTT
TRBJ2-7	TRBV7-8	-	few	CASSFPYPSYEQYF	TGTGCCAGCAGTTTTCCCTACCCCTCCTACGAGCAGTACTTC
TRBJ2-7	TRBV7-2	-	-	CASSLRASWEQYF	TGTGCCAGCAGCTTACGGGCATCGTGGGAGCAGTACTTC
TRBJ2-7	TRBV7-9	-	once	CASSLARGGAYEQYF	TGTGCCAGCAGCTTAGCTCGCGGTGGGGCCTACGAGCAGTACTTC
TRBJ2-1	TRBV3-1	TRBD2	-	CASSQATGTSVNEQFF	TGTGCCAGCAGCCAAGCAACCGGGACTAGCGTTAATGAGCAGTTCTTC
TRBJ2-7	TRBV15	-	once	CATSKGRNNYEQYF	TGTGCCACCAGCAAAGGGCGGAATAACTACGAGCAGTACTTC
TRBJ2-1	TRBV5-1	TRBD2	-	CASSWEGWGSYNEQFF	TGCGCCAGCAGCTGGGAGGGTTGGGGCTCCTACAATGAGCAGTTCTTC
TRBJ1-6	TRBV9	-	-	CASSPIDASYNSPLHF	TGTGCCAGCAGCCCGATAGACGCGAGCTATAATTCACCCCTCCACTTT
TRBJ2-1	TRBV12-3/TRBV12-4	TRBD2	many	CASSSSGRLSGEQFF	TGTGCCAGCAGTAGTAGCGGGCGCCTATCGGGGGAGCAGTTCTTC
TRBJ2-7	TRBV11-3	-	few	CASSLEGGEQYF	TGTGCCAGCAGCTTAGAGGGAGGCGAGCAGTACTTC
TRBJ2-1	TRBV20-1	TRBD2	-	CSAQLAGSGQFF	TGCAGTGCCCAACTAGCGGGGAGTGGGCAGTTCTTC
TRBJ1-4	TRBV7-9	-	-	CASSLEVAEKLFF	TGTGCCAGCAGCTTAGAAGTCGCGGAAAAACTGTTTTTT